The 25 T cell receptor beta chains below all came from one sample that was sequenced in a study of tumor-infiltrating lymphocytes in primary liver carcinoma. Starting from roughly 540 ng of total RNA, TCR beta cDNA was produced with a primer in the constant region. Three-round nested multiplex PCR performed with slightly modified ARM-PCR produced the TCR beta libraries. The opening two PCR rounds, around 9 cycles each, paired TRBV1-TRBV30 forward primers with a C-beta reverse primer. TCRdb passed the multiplex PCR reads through MiXCR, listing each CDR3 protein once. The repertoire includes 50,000 to 60,000 distinct CDR3 sequences, over 65% of them detected once, and around a quarter sits in the top ten. RNA and DNA were co-extracted from roughly 20-30 mg of unsorted bulk tissue. Sequenced material: liver tumor tissue from sampling region 5. Subset: tumor region T5, tumor centre. The receptors were sampled from a man in his forties with primary liver carcinoma and hepatitis B virus infection.

The rearrangement uses TRBV11-1 and TRBJ2-7; D ambiguous. Germline V gene data show CDR1 as SGHAT and CDR2 as FQDESV (reference sequence). The CDR3 runs 13 residues. V dropped 11 bases and J dropped 1 base, with 15 bases sitting between them. DNA for the CDR3: TGTGCCGGCATGGGGAAGCCATCCTACGAGCAGTACTTC. This gives the protein CAGMGKPSYEQYF.

This clonotype was recorded many times. This sequence joins TRBV5-5 and TRBJ2-1; 10 nucleotides agree with TRBD2. Germline V CDR1 and CDR2: SGHKS, YYEKEE (reference sequence). The CDR3 covers 16 residues. The junction had 6 bases not matched to a gene; V was cut back by 1 base and J by 5 bases. Here the CDR3 DNA reads TGTGCCAGCAGCTTGATGGCTAGCGGGAGCCACAATGAGCAGTTCTTC. The encoded protein is CASSLMASGSHNEQFF.

With respect to this clonotype: This is likely a read error, given that the CDR3 carries no conserved phenylalanine or tryptophan at its end. The DNA is omitted, as the CDR3 cannot be located on it reliably, and the CDR3 follows TCRdb's listing. This chain links TRBV11-2 with TRBJ1-5; TRBD1, as called in the table, went unchecked against the DNA. Per the germline V gene, CDR1 is SGHAT and CDR2 is FQNNGV. The length of the CDR3 is 17 amino acids, counting both ends. The CDR3 loop is CASSIVGVTGSNQPQHS.

By frequency in the sample, this clonotype is medium-sized. The chain carries TRBV6-6 and TRBJ2-7, with TRBD2 matching over 10 bases. V dropped 5 bases and J dropped 2; count of bases not matched to a gene: 9. The germline gives CDR1 MNHNY, CDR2 SVGAGI (reference sequence). CDR3 size: 16 residues. CDR3 in amino acids: CASSHRAGGPTYEQYF. The CDR3 DNA follows: TGTGCCAGCAGTCATCGAGCGGGAGGGCCTACCTACGAGCAGTACTTC.

Points on this clonotype: Since the CDR3 does not end with the conserved phenylalanine or tryptophan, this likely comes from a read error. The DNA is left out, because the CDR3 cannot be placed on it with certainty; the CDR3 is given as TCRdb lists it. The chain links TRBV29-1 to TRBJ2-5; TRBD1, the D gene given by the table, was not confirmed from the DNA. The CDR3 is 12 residues long, ends included. Germline CDR1 is SQVTM and CDR2 is ANQGSEA. CDR3 residues: CSVPLGVETRYC.

As regards this clonotype: Germline is not matched at one junction end, which may reflect a read error. The rearrangement links TRBV6-1 to TRBJ2-7; the match to TRBD1 covers 9 bases. Germline assignment: CDR1 MNHNS and CDR2 SASEGT. CDR3 length: 13 residues. CDR3 bases: TGTGGCAGCAGTGACGGGGACAGGGCCGAGCTGTACTTC. Protein sequence: CGSSDGDRAELYF.

Regarding this clonotype: Germline is not matched at one junction end, which may reflect a read error. This sequence joins TRBV28 and TRBJ1-6; weak D call: TRBD1 (5 bases). The CDR3 is made up of 19 amino acids. Germline V gene sequence: CDR1 MDHEN, CDR2 SYDVKM. The DNA for the CDR3 is TGCGCCAGCAGTTTTCTGGGACCGCCGCTGAGCCCCTATAATTCACCCCTCCACTTT. It specifies CASSFLGPPLSPYNSPLHF.

The count of this clonotype is one. One end of the junction fails to match germline, which may point to a read error. The V and J genes are TRBV12-3 or TRBV12-4 and TRBJ2-5; D may be TRBD2 (7 bases). This CDR3 region has 13 residues. DNA for the CDR3: TGTGCCACCAGTCGAAGCGGGACAAAGACCCAGTACTTC. Amino acids: CATSRSGTKTQYF.

In regard to this clonotype: Germline and junction disagree at one end, which may indicate a read error. The V and J genes are TRBV29-1 and TRBJ2-5; 7 positions match TRBD1. The CDR3 has 13 amino acids. Germline V gene sequence: CDR1 SQVTM, CDR2 ANQGSEA. CDR3 DNA sequence: TGCAGCGTTGGCCCAGGGGGTAGGGAGACCCTGTACTTC. Encoded protein: CSVGPGGRETLYF.

This clonotype was seen many times. The chain employs TRBV5-1 and TRBJ1-4; D is uncertain. V lost 1 base, J lost 3 bases, and 13 bases lay in between. The length of the CDR3 is 16 residues. Germline CDR1 is SGHRS and CDR2 is YFSETQ. CDR3 in DNA: TGCGCCAGCAGCTTGTGGGGTCAACGGGCTAATGAAAAACTGTTTTTT. Residues: CASSLWGQRANEKLFF.

This clonotype occurred once. The CDR3 end shows no conserved phenylalanine or tryptophan, and so a read error is likely. No DNA is shown, since the ends of the CDR3 on it are uncertain; the CDR3 is the one TCRdb lists. V gene TRBV11-1 combines with J gene TRBJ2-1. The CDR3 numbers 15 amino acids, ends counted. Germline V gene data show CDR1 as SGHAT and CDR2 as FQDESV (reference sequence). CDR3 residues: CARCLGRVTYNEQLS.

With respect to this clonotype: No conserved phenylalanine or tryptophan is present at the end of the CDR3, so a read error is the likely explanation. The J gene is TRBJ1-1, the V gene TRBV11-1; D not certain. Per the germline V gene, CDR1 is SGHAT and CDR2 is FQDESV (reference sequence). This CDR3 has 12 residues. CDR3 sequence reads: CASSYQGPEAFS. CDR3 DNA sequence: TGTGCCAGTAGCTATCAAGGCCCTGAAGCTTTCTCT.

Turning to this clonotype: An end of the junction does not agree with germline; a read error may underlie this. V gene TRBV28 combines with J gene TRBJ1-1; D possibly corresponds to TRBD1 (5 bases). The CDR3 runs 14 residues. Germline V lookup: CDR1 MDHEN, CDR2 SYDVKM. In DNA form, the CDR3 reads TGTGTCAGCATCCTACGAGGGGTGAACACTGAAGCTTTCTTT. Translated: CVSILRGVNTEAFF.

This clonotype was observed at least ten times. The V call is TRBV14, the J call TRBJ2-1; possible D gene TRBD1, 5 bases. CDR1 and CDR2 from the germline V gene are SGHDN and FVKESK. There are 17 residues in the CDR3. The germline V and J ends were trimmed by 3 bases and 6 bases, with 21 bases remaining between them. The DNA of the CDR3 is TGTGCCAGCAGCCACAGACAGCTTTCGAATGTACCCAATGAGCAGTTCTTC. Its translation: CASSHRQLSNVPNEQFF.

A single count supports this clonotype. Possible read error: a much larger clone is one base away. This chain links TRBV9 with TRBJ2-7; 7 bases are a match to TRBD1. Germline V CDR1 and CDR2: SGDLS, YYNGEE. This CDR3 contains 14 residues. The CDR3 coding sequence is TGTGCCAACAGCGTAGAACCAGGGGGACCTAAGCAGTACTTC. Its protein product is CANSVEPGGPKQYF.

This clonotype was observed many times. The chain links TRBV7-9 to TRBJ2-1; D gene unclear. The V gene lost 4 bases and the J gene lost 5 bases, with 12 bases spanning the gap. The CDR3 runs to 14 residues. The germline V gene has CDR1 SEHNR and CDR2 FQNEAQ (reference sequence). Here the CDR3 DNA reads TGTGCCAGCAGCTCCCGCGGAGCCGACAATGAGCAGTTCTTC. As protein: CASSSRGADNEQFF.

The chain recombines TRBV6-1 with TRBJ2-7, with D uncertain. Germline V gene lookup returns CDR1 MNHNS and CDR2 SASEGT. The CDR3 runs 13 residues. Between the trimmed V and J ends, which lost 4 bases and 9 bases, there was a span of 16 bases. CDR3 region: CASSGTHDLGQYF. The CDR3 nucleotides read TGTGCCAGCAGTGGAACTCACGACCTCGGGCAGTACTTC.

This clonotype was seen repeatedly, ten times or more. The J gene is TRBJ2-7, the V gene TRBV19; the D is unclear. Germline V gene data show CDR1 as LNHDA and CDR2 as SQIVND (reference sequence). Trimming cost V 4 bases and J 3 bases, with 10 bases left between them. The CDR3 extends over 13 amino acids. For the CDR3, the DNA is TGTGCCAGTAGTAGTGGGTCACACTACGAGCAGTACTTC. This encodes CASSSGSHYEQYF.

Notes on this clonotype: The junction departs from germline at one end; a sequencing error may be responsible. This chain uses TRBV7-8 with TRBJ2-7; D possibly corresponds to TRBD1 (6 bases). Per the germline V gene, CDR1 is SGHVS and CDR2 is FQNEAQ. The CDR3 spans 14 residues. The CDR3 protein is CTSSPRDIRYEQYF. CDR3 DNA sequence: TGTACCAGCAGCCCGAGGGACATCCGCTATGAGCAGTACTTC.

In the case of this clonotype: The CDR3 ends on some other residue instead of the conserved phenylalanine or tryptophan, so this is likely a read error. The genes are TRBV30 and TRBJ2-1, with D tentatively TRBD2 (5 bases). V lost 4 bases and J 2 bases, leaving 9 bases between the germline ends. The CDR3 spans 13 residues. Germline CDR1 GTSNPN, CDR2 SVGIG (reference sequence). CDR3 sequence reads: CAWTWTAYNEQFS. In DNA form, the CDR3 reads TGTGCCTGGACCTGGACTGCCTACAATGAGCAGTTCTCC.

About this clonotype: A much larger clone sits a single nucleotide away, making a read error possible. The rearrangement links TRBV11-3 to TRBJ2-1; either TRBD1 or TRBD2 may fit D (5 bases each). The V end was cut by 5 bases, the J end by 8 bases, with 19 bases between. The CDR3 consists of 15 residues. Germline V gene lookup returns CDR1 SGHNT and CDR2 YENEEA. CDR3 protein: CASSPRWGPHDEQFF. DNA for the CDR3: TGTGCCAGCAGCCCCCGATGGGGACCGCACGATGAGCAGTTCTTC.

Comments on this clonotype: This is likely a read error, given that the CDR3 carries no conserved phenylalanine or tryptophan at its end. The chain joins TRBV14 to TRBJ1-6; TRBD1 might be the D (5 bases). Germline CDR1 is SGHDN and CDR2 is FVKESK. The CDR3 is made up of 13 amino acids. The CDR3 spells CASSQGDGRPLHV. The DNA of the CDR3 is TGTGCCAGCAGTCAAGGGGATGGAAGACCCCTCCACGTT.

On this clonotype itself: The junction and the germline gene differ at one end; a read error may be behind it. The V call is TRBV7-9, the J call TRBJ2-1, with TRBD2 matching over 9 bases. This CDR3 spans 19 amino acids. The germline V gene has CDR1 SEHNR and CDR2 FQNEAQ (reference sequence). The CDR3 reads CASSSKRGGRVLPDNEQLF. Here the CDR3 DNA reads TGTGCCAGCAGTTCTAAACGTGGCGGGAGGGTTCTTCCGGACAATGAGCAGCTCTTC.

With regard to this clonotype: The conserved final phenylalanine or tryptophan is absent from the CDR3, which likely points to a read error. The DNA is left out, because the CDR3 cannot be placed on it with certainty; the CDR3 is given as TCRdb lists it. This sequence joins TRBV11-2 and TRBJ2-7. The CDR3 length equals 14 residues, ends included. Germline assignment: CDR1 SGHAT and CDR2 FQNNGV. The CDR3 region is CASSLPDETQPTYS.

As regards this clonotype: A junction boundary mismatches the germline segment, possibly from a read error. The J gene is TRBJ2-1, the V gene TRBV14; D perhaps matches TRBD1 (5 bases). Germline V gives CDR1 SGHDN, CDR2 FVKESK. The CDR3 totals 17 residues. The CDR3 DNA follows: TGTGCCAACAGCCACAGACAGCTCTCGAATGTACCCAATGAGCAGTTCTTC. This sequence encodes CANSHRQLSNVPNEQFF.